This TCR beta chain derives from a study of blood T cell repertoires in COVID-19 (dated by TCRdb to 2019 to 2021). About the study as a whole: The collaborator samples originated in the United States, Italy and Spain and spanned the acute and convalescent phases of COVID-19. The prospective study material was composed of cDNA or gDNA derived from T cells, B-cell-depleted T cells, or PBMCs. Subjects who had been exposed to COVID-19, were actively infected with it, or had recovered from it provided the deeply sampled blood TCRbeta repertoires that made up the dataset. The repertoires were made available in a free public database intended to serve as a resource for research on the immune response to SARS-CoV-2. The samples were drawn from two sources: the first 160 participants of the ongoing ImmuneRACE study, and 1,200 or so subjects contributed by 6 global collaborators. A de-identified subject ID, COVID-19 status, age in years and sex were almost always included in the sample metadata. Where available, HLA class I and class II types were obtained from metadata supplied by the sample provider rather than from assay-based typing.

The CDR3 covers 14 residues, taking in both the cysteine and the phenylalanine. The read is trimmed to its CDR3 DNA, 42 bases read in frame from base 1. Collaborating institutions collected whole blood in K2EDTA tubes following their own protocols. Collaborator samples were shipped for TCRbeta analysis as frozen whole blood, isolated PBMCs, or DNA extracted from either sample type. This clone has a handful of counts. What antigen it recognizes has not been identified. No base qualities exist here, and no much larger clone lies one base off it. The immunoSEQ Assay, a bias-controlled multiplex PCR, was used to amplify TCRbeta CDR3 regions from genomic DNA. The authors processed their data as follows. Nucleated cell counts per sample were estimated from amplification of reference gene primers within the assay. Sequence reads were collapsed and filtered to measure the absolute abundance of every unique TCRbeta CDR3 rearrangement. For each sample, productive Simpson clonality was calculated by taking the square root of Simpson's diversity index across productive rearrangements. TCRdb took this table from immuneACCESS and kept in-frame rearrangements with V and J called. Such tables lack part of the clones; where checked against another copy, unresolved V genes explain under half of the gap, and the rest is unexplained. The V and J calls and clone size come from that table; D and trimming were worked out from the DNA. This sample lists more than 25,000 clones; 86% were detected once. The ten largest make up about a quarter of the sample.

Study-wide findings and limitations: The amount of clinical and demographic metadata varied by source and participant and was provided uncurated.

Recombination connected TRBV21-1 to TRBJ1-3. TRBV21-1 is reported as a pseudogene. The TCR comes from a human donor with active COVID-19. The donor label of this sample is uncertain. Specimen: peripheral blood. The DNA is as follows: TGTGCCAGCAGCTTTCGGTTCTCTGGAAACACCATATATTTT. Translated, it gives CASSFRFSGNTIYF.